This TCR beta chain was sequenced in a study of blood T cell repertoires in COVID-19. Study-level background: T cells, B-cell-depleted T cells, or PBMCs provided the cDNA or gDNA that served as material.

Under the authors' procedure: Amplified reference gene primers provided the basis for estimating nucleated cell counts. Here immunoSEQ multiplex PCR was the method, and the copy in TCRdb shows in-frame clones only, minus some. V and J calls and clone size follow that table, whereas D and trimming were derived from the DNA. The repertoire holds fewer than 20,000 clones, with around nine tenths as singletons. The CDR3 contains 14 residues. The V end lost 2 bases, the J end lost 2 bases, and 10 bases lay between the germline ends. CDR1 is SGHRS, CDR2 YFSETQ, per germline. This clone was detected only once.

This receptor was identified in a man aged 40-55 years with active COVID-19. The material sequenced was peripheral blood. The chain recombines TRBV5-1 with TRBJ2-5; D might be TRBD2 (6 bases). The chain's CDR3 is CASSFAGKQETQYF. The CDR3 DNA reads TGCGCCAGCAGCTTTGCGGGGAAGCAAGAGACCCAGTACTTC.